Listed below are T cell receptor beta chains from one sample, sequenced in a study of cytomegalovirus exposure and HLA in healthy donors. The table came from immunoSEQ multiplex PCR; TCRdb's copy has only in-frame clones and leaves some out. The sample shows some 80,000 clones, about 9.4% of them seen only once. Sequenced input: PBMCs. The receptor source for this set is a man aged 55 to 70 in good health and CMV-seropositive. CDR3s include the opening cysteine and the closing phenylalanine or tryptophan. D genes are given only for firm matches. Not every row has a clone size; where given, it reads once, few, many or a size class.

v_gene	abundance	d_gene	j_gene	CDR3aa	CDR3nt
TRBV6-1	-	-	TRBJ1-4	CASSEFRGVEKLFF	TGTGCCAGCAGTGAATTTCGGGGAGTGGAAAAACTGTTTTTT
TRBV18	-	-	TRBJ2-7	CASSPPVSGSYEQYF	TGTGCCAGCTCACCACCGGTTTCGGGTTCCTACGAGCAGTACTTC
TRBV28	few	TRBD1	TRBJ1-6	CAGQGANPNSPLHF	TGTGCCGGACAGGGGGCGAACCCCAATTCACCCCTCCACTTT
TRBV10-3	-	TRBD2	TRBJ2-7	CAISPDSGRVYEQSF	TGTGCCATCAGTCCCGATAGCGGGAGGGTGTACGAGCAGTCCTTC
TRBV28	-	TRBD2	TRBJ2-1	CASSSASGRPPMEQFF	TGTGCCAGCAGTTCCGCTAGCGGGAGGCCCCCGATGGAGCAGTTCTTC
TRBV10-2	few	-	TRBJ2-5	CASSKGTGTQYF	TGCGCCAGCAGTAAGGGGACTGGGACCCAGTACTTC
TRBV10-2	few	-	TRBJ1-5	CASSERWQDGNQPQHF	TGCGCCAGCAGTGAGCGTTGGCAGGATGGCAATCAGCCCCAGCATTTT
TRBV21-1	-	-	TRBJ1-2	CASSLIGGGYGYTF	TGTGCCAGCAGTTTGATCGGGGGAGGCTATGGCTACACCTTC
TRBV28	few	TRBD2	TRBJ2-7	CASSLRAGVQQYF	TGTGCCAGCAGTTTACGAGCGGGAGTACAGCAGTACTTC
TRBV5-1	-	-	TRBJ1-1	CASSSSGYYTEAFF	TGCGCCAGCAGCTCGTCAGGATACTACACTGAAGCTTTCTTT
TRBV7-9	few	TRBD2	TRBJ2-3	CASSSPGTSGSLGDTQYF	TGTGCCAGCAGCTCCCCCGGGACTAGCGGGAGTCTGGGAGATACGCAGTATTTT
TRBV5-1	-	-	TRBJ1-1	CASAPLEGIGTEAFF	TGCGCCAGCGCACCACTCGAGGGCATTGGGACTGAAGCTTTCTTT
TRBV27	few	-	TRBJ2-3	CAEGGTDTDTQYF	TGTGCTGAGGGGGGGACCGACACAGATACGCAGTATTTT
TRBV12-5	-	-	TRBJ2-7	CASGQQGRSEQYF	TGTGCTAGTGGTCAACAGGGTAGGTCCGAGCAGTACTTC
TRBV27	few	-	TRBJ2-1	CASSRDFDSSEQFF	TGTGCCAGCTCCAGGGACTTTGACTCGAGTGAGCAGTTCTTC
TRBV6-4	-	TRBD2	TRBJ2-1	CASSDSGLAGGYNEQFF	TGTGCCAGCAGTGACTCGGGATTAGCGGGGGGATACAATGAGCAGTTCTTC
TRBV6-1	few	-	TRBJ1-2	CASSSPPQNYGYTF	TGTGCCAGCAGTTCTCCCCCCCAGAACTATGGCTACACCTTC
TRBV6-6	few	TRBD1	TRBJ1-1	CATHRDRERTEAFF	TGTGCCACCCACCGGGACAGGGAGAGGACTGAAGCTTTCTTT
TRBV7-9	few	-	TRBJ2-7	CASSLGAYEQYF	TGTGCAAGCAGCCTGGGCGCCTACGAGCAGTACTTC
TRBV30	-	-	TRBJ1-1	CAWRAGSQAFF	TGTGCCTGGAGGGCGGGATCCCAAGCTTTCTTT
TRBV29-1	few	-	TRBJ2-2	CSVESTGPTGELFF	TGCAGCGTTGAAAGTACAGGGCCCACCGGGGAGCTGTTTTTT
TRBV6-1	-	TRBD1	TRBJ1-2	CASIRPGQENYGYTF	TGTGCCAGCATTAGACCGGGACAGGAAAACTATGGCTACACCTTC
TRBV9	few	-	TRBJ2-5	CASSVGGGGSLSQYF	TGTGCCAGCAGCGTAGGAGGGGGGGGCTCTCTCTCCCAGTACTTC
TRBV6-5	-	-	TRBJ1-2	CASSYSSGMTGYTF	TGTGCCAGCAGTTACTCGTCAGGGATGACGGGCTACACCTTC
TRBV19	-	TRBD1	TRBJ2-6	CASSSTGSGANVLTF	TGTGCCAGTAGCTCGACAGGGAGTGGGGCCAACGTCCTGACTTTC
TRBV6-1	few	-	TRBJ1-1	CATSINRQNTEAFF	TGTGCCACCAGCATCAACCGACAGAACACTGAAGCTTTCTTT
TRBV19	-	TRBD1	TRBJ1-3	CASSQGGQPSLTYSGNTIYF	TGTGCCAGTAGTCAGGGGGGACAGCCGAGCCTCACATACTCTGGAAACACCATATATTTT
TRBV20-1	-	TRBD1	TRBJ1-4	CSASPGTEPFF	TGCAGTGCTAGCCCCGGGACAGAACCGTTTTTT
TRBV9	few	TRBD2	TRBJ2-3	CASSVGSSGGHTDTQYF	TGTGCCAGCAGCGTAGGGAGCAGCGGGGGGCACACAGATACGCAGTATTTT
TRBV7-6	few	-	TRBJ1-6	CASSSGLQGNNSPLHF	TGTGCCAGCAGCTCAGGTCTCCAGGGGAATAATTCACCCCTCCACTTT
TRBV5-1	few	TRBD2	TRBJ2-1	CASSTTSAYNEQFF	TGCGCCAGCAGCACGACTAGCGCCTACAATGAGCAGTTCTTC
TRBV19	-	TRBD1	TRBJ2-3	CASKKGAGKDTQYF	TGTGCCAGTAAGAAGGGGGCCGGCAAAGATACGCAGTATTTT
TRBV2	-	TRBD2	TRBJ2-7	CASRAGLAGSYEQYF	TGTGCCAGCAGAGCCGGACTAGCGGGAAGCTACGAGCAGTACTTC
TRBV27	-	-	TRBJ1-1	CASSYYRDTEAFF	TGTGCCAGCAGTTACTACAGGGACACTGAAGCTTTCTTT
TRBV27	-	TRBD1	TRBJ2-1	CASLEYGTGGYNEQFF	TGTGCCAGCCTCGAGTACGGGACAGGGGGCTACAATGAGCAGTTCTTC
TRBV30	few	TRBD2	TRBJ2-7	CAWGSGRPPYEQYF	TGTGCCTGGGGTAGCGGGAGGCCTCCCTACGAGCAGTACTTC
TRBV5-1	few	TRBD1	TRBJ2-5	CASSSITGAETQYF	TGCGCCAGCAGCTCAATCACAGGGGCAGAGACCCAGTACTTC